This TCR beta chain was retrieved from a study of blood T cell repertoires in COVID-19. Study summary: The cDNA or gDNA used as material had been derived from T cells, B-cell-depleted T cells, or PBMCs.

Method: immunoSEQ multiplex PCR; TCRdb's copy keeps in-frame clones and lacks some. The sample has roughly 200,000 clones; 65% to 85% are singletons. The germline CDR1 and CDR2 sequences are SGHVS and FQNEAQ. The CDR3 runs 15 residues. With 5 bases clipped from V and 1 base from J, the junction kept 5 bases outside the gene matches. Material: peripheral blood. The rearrangement links TRBV7-8 to TRBJ1-1; TRBD1 agrees at 9 bases. The TCR comes from a man in his fifties with active or convalescent COVID-19. The CDR3 nucleotides read TGTGCCAGCAGCCCGGGACAGGGAACGAACACTGAAGCTTTCTTT. Translation: CASSPGQGTNTEAFF.